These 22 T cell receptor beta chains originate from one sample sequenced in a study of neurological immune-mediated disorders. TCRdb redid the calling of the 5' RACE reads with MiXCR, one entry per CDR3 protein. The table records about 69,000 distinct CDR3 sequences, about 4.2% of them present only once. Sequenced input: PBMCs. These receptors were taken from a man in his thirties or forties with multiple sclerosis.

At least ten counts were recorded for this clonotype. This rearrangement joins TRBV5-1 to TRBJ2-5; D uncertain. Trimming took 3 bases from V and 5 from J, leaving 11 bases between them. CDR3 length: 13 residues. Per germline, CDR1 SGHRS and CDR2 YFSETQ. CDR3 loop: CASSSDLLETQYF. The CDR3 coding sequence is TGCGCCAGCAGCTCTGACCTACTTGAGACCCAGTACTTC.

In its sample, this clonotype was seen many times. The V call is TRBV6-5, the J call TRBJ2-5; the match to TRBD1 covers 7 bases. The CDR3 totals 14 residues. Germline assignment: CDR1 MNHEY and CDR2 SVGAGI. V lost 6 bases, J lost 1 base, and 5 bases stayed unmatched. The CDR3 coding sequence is TGTGCCAGCAGAGAACAGGGGCCCCAAGAGACCCAGTACTTC. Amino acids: CASREQGPQETQYF.

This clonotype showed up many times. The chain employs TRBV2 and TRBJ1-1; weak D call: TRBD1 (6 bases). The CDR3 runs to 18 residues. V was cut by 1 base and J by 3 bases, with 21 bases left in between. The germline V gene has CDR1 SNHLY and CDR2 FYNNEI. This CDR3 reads CASSEGRGRGRRDTEAFF. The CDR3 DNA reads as TGTGCCAGCAGTGAAGGGCGGGGCAGGGGACGAAGGGACACTGAAGCTTTCTTT.

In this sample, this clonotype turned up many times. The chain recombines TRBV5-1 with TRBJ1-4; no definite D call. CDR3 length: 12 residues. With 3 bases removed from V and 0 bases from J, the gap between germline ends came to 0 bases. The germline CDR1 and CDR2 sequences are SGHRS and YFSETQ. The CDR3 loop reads CASSSTNEKLFF. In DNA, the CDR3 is TGCGCCAGCAGCTCAACTAATGAAAAACTGTTTTTT.

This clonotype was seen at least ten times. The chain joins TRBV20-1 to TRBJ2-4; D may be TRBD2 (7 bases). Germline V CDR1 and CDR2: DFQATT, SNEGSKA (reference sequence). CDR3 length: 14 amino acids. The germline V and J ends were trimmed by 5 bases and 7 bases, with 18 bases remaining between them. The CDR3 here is CSAGAPGGRNIQYF. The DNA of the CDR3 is TGCAGTGCTGGAGCCCCGGGGGGCCGCAACATTCAGTACTTC.

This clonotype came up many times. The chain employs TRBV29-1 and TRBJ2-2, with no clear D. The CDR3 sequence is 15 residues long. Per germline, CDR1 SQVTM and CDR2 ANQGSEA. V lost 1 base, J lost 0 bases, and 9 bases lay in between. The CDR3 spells CSVEAQPANTGELFF. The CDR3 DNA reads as TGCAGCGTTGAAGCCCAGCCCGCGAACACCGGGGAGCTGTTTTTT.

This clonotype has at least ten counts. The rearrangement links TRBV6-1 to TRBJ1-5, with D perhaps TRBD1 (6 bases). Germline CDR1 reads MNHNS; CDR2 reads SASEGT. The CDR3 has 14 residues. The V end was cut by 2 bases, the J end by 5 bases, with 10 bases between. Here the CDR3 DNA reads TGTGCCAGCAGTGAAAGGCAGGGGCATCAGCCCCAGCATTTT. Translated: CASSERQGHQPQHF.

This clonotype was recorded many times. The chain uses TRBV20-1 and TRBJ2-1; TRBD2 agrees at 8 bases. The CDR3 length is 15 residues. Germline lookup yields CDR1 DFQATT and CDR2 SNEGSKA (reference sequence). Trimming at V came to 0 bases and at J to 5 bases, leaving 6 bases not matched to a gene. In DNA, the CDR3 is TGCAGTGCTAGAGATGGACAGCGGGGGAACAATGAGCAGTTCTTC. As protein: CSARDGQRGNNEQFF.

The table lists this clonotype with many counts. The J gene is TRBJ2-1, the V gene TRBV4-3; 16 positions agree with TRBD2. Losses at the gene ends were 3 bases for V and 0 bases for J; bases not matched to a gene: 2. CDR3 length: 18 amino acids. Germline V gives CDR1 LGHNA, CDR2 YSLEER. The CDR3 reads CASSQGLAGGSSYNEQFF. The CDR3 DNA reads TGCGCCAGCAGCCAGGGACTAGCGGGGGGGAGCTCCTACAATGAGCAGTTCTTC.

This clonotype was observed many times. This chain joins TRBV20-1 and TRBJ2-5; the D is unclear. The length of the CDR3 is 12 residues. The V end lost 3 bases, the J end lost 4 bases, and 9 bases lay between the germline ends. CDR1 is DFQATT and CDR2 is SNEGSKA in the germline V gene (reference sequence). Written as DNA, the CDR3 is TGCAGTGCTAGTAGAGGACCAGAGACCCAGTACTTC. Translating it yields CSASRGPETQYF.

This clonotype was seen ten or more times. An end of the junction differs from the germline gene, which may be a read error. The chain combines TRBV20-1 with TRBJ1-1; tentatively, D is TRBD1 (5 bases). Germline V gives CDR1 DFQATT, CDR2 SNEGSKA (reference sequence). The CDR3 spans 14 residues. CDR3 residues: CSAGDDWGGTEAFF. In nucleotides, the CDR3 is TGCAGTGCTGGAGATGATTGGGGCGGCACTGAAGCTTTCTTT.

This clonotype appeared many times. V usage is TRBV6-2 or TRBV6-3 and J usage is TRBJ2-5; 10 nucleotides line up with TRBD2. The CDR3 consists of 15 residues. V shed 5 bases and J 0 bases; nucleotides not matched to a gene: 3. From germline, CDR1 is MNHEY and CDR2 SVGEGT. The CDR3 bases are TGTGCCAGCAGTAGGACTAGCGGAAACCAAGAGACCCAGTACTTC. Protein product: CASSRTSGNQETQYF.

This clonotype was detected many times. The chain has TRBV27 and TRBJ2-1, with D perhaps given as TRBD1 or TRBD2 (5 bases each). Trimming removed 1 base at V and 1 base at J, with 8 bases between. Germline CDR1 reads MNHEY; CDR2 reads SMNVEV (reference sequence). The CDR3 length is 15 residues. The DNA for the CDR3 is TGTGCCAGCAGTTTATACTGGGGGTCCTACAATGAGCAGTTCTTC. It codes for CASSLYWGSYNEQFF.

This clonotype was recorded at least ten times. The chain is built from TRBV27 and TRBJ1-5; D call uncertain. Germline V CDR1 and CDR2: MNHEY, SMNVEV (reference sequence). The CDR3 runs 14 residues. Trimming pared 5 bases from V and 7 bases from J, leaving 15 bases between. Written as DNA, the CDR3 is TGTGCCAGCAGTACCGGAAGGGTGGCGCAGCCCCAGCATTTT. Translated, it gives CASSTGRVAQPQHF.

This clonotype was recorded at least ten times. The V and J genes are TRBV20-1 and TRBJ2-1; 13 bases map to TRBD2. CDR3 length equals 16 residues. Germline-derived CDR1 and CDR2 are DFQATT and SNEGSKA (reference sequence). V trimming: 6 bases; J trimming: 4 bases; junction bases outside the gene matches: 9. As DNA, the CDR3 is TGCAGTGCACTGACTAGCGGGGGGCCGGGATACAATGAGCAGTTCTTC. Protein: CSALTSGGPGYNEQFF.

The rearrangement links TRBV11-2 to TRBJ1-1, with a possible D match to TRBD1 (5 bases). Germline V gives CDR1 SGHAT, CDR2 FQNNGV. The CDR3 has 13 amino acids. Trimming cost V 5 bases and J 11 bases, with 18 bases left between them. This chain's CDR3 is CASSLLRLPGAFF. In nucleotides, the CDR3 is TGTGCCAGCAGCCTACTACGACTCCCAGGGGCTTTCTTT.

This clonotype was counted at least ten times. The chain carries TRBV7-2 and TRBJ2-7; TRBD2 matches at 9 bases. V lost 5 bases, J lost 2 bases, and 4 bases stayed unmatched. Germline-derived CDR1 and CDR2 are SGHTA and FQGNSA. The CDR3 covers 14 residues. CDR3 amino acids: CASSPSGAPYEQYF. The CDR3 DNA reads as TGTGCCAGCAGCCCTAGCGGGGCCCCCTACGAGCAGTACTTC. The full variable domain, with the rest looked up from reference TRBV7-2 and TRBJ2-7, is GAGVSQSPSNKVTEKGKDVELRCDPISGHTALYWYRQSLGQGLEFLIYFQGNSAPDKSGLPSDRFSAERTGGSVSTLTIQRTQQEDSAVYLCASSPSGAPYEQYFGPGTRLTVT.

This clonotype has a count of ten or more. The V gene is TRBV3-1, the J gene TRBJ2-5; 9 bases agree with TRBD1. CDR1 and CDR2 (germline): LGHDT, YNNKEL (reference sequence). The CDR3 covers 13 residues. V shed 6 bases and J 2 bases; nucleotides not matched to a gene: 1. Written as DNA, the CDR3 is TGTGCCAGCAGAGACAGGGGGCAAGAGACCCAGTACTTC. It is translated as CASRDRGQETQYF.

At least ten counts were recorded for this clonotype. The CDR3 DNA sequence: TGCGCCAGCAGCTTGGGGGTCAGGGGCGAGTTTTATGGCTACACCTTC. It translates to CASSLGVRGEFYGYTF. The genes are TRBV5-1 and TRBJ1-2; D possibly corresponds to TRBD1 (6 bases). CDR3 length: 16 amino acids. CDR1 is SGHRS, CDR2 YFSETQ, per germline. Trimming cost V 0 bases and J 5 bases, with 17 bases left between them. The complete variable domain, with remaining parts taken from reference TRBV5-1 and TRBJ1-2, reads KAGVTQTPRYLIKTRGQQVTLSCSPISGHRSVSWYQQTPGQGLQFLFEYFSETQRNKGNFPGRFSGRQFSNSRSEMNVSTLELGDSALYLCASSLGVRGEFYGYTFGSGTRLTVV.

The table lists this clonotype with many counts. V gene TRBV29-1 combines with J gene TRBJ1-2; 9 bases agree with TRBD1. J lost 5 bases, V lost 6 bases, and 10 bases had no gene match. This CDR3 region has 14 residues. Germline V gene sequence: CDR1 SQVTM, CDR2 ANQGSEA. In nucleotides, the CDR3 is TGCAGCGTGGACCCTACGGGACAGGGATATGGCTACACCTTC. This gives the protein CSVDPTGQGYGYTF.

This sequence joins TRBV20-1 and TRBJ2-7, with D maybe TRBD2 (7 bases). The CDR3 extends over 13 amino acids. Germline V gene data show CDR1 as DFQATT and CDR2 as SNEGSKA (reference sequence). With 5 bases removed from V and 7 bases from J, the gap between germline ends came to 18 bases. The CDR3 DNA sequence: TGCAGTGCTCCCGGAAAGGGAGGGACAGAGCAGTACTTC. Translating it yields CSAPGKGGTEQYF.

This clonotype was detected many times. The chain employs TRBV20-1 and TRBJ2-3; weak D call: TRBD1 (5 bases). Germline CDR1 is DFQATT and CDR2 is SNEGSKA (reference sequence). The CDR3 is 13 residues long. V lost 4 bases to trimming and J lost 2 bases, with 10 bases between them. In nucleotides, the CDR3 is TGCAGTGCTACCAACAGGCCCACAGATACGCAGTATTTT. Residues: CSATNRPTDTQYF.